Included here is one T cell receptor beta chain sequence, with context. There is no known antigen for this receptor. No per-base quality is available; no much larger clone lies one base away. This sample is part of a study of blood T cell repertoires in COVID-19 (dated by TCRdb to 2018 to 2021). Broadly, across the study: The collaborator samples originated in the United States, Italy and Spain and spanned the acute and convalescent phases of COVID-19. The prospective study material was composed of cDNA or gDNA derived from T cells, B-cell-depleted T cells, or PBMCs. Deeply sampled blood TCRbeta repertoires from subjects exposed to, actively infected with, or recovered from COVID-19 were included in the dataset. The repertoires were released in a freely available public database meant as a resource for research on the immune response to SARS-CoV-2. Samples came from the ongoing ImmuneRACE study (first 160 participants) plus 1,254 subjects from 6 global collaborators. Nearly every sample came with metadata listing a de-identified subject ID, COVID-19 status, age in years and sex. HLA class I and class II types, where available, came from metadata supplied by the sample provider rather than from assay-based typing.

The research as a whole found: The quantity of clinical and demographic metadata differed by source and by participant and was supplied without curation.

Whole blood was collected in K2EDTA tubes by collaborating institutions according to the institutions' own protocols. For TCRbeta analysis, collaborators shipped samples as frozen whole blood, isolated PBMCs, or DNA extracted from either of those sample types. The immunoSEQ Assay, a bias-controlled multiplex PCR, was used to amplify TCRbeta CDR3 regions from genomic DNA. The authors' analysis ran thus. The number of nucleated cells in each sample was estimated by amplification of reference gene primers within the assay. Sequence reads were collapsed and filtered to measure the absolute abundance of every unique TCRbeta CDR3 rearrangement. For each sample, productive Simpson clonality was calculated by taking the square root of Simpson's diversity index across productive rearrangements. Not all clones reach the TCRdb copy of this immuneACCESS table, which keeps in-frame sequences only. Checked studies attribute under half of the gap to unresolved V genes and leave the rest unexplained. V, J and clone size are those of that table, while D and trimming were read from the DNA. In this sample the table shows about 230,000 clones, roughly 80% of which occur a single time. Of the sample, 6% to 9.5% falls within the top ten clones.

Via the germline V gene, CDR1 is SGHRS and CDR2 YFSETQ. Trimming takes 0 bases from V and 2 bases from J, and the germline ends sit 14 bases apart. The CDR3 numbers 16 residues from cysteine through phenylalanine. Only CDR3 DNA is held: 48 bases, read in frame from base 1. The source is an elderly woman with acute or convalescent COVID-19. This chain joins TRBV5-1 to TRBJ1-1; D gene: possibly TRBD1, on 5 matching bases. Sequencing used peripheral blood. The nucleotides are TGCGCCAGCAGCTTGGTGACGGGGACTTTAAACACTGAAGCTTTCTTT. Its product reads: CASSLVTGTLNTEAFF.